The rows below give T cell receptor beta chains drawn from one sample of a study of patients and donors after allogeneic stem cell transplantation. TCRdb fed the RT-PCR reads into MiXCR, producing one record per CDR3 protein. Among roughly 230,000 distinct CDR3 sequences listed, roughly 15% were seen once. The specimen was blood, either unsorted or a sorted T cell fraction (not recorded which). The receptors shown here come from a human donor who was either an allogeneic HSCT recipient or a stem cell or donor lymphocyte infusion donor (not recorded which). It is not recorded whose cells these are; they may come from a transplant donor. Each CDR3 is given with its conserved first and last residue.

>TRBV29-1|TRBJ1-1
CSVTEGSGVTEAFF
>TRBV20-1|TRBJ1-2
CSIFSGTNTF
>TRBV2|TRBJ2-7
CASTPWGGYEQYF
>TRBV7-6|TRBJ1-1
CASSPGTGLWAEAFF
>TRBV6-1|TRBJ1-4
CASSGVKGGWEKLFF
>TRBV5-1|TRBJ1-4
CASSLGRMGSNEKLFF
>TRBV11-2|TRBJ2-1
CASSLARVLEQFF
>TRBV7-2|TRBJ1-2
CASSPLGRGTYGYTF
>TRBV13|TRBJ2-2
CASSFLAGLTGELFF
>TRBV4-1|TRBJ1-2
CASSQGSRVLYGYTF
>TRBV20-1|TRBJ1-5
CSARARTGQNQPQHF
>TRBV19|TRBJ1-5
CASSIGRTGKNQPQHF
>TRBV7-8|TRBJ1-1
CASSLSIRGEWGNTEAFF
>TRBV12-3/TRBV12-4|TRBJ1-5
CASSLGYRNQPQHF
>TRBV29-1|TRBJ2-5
CSVGQGGYF
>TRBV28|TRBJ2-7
CASRLARGGIVYEQYF
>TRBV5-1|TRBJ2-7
CASSHTGQGLLYEQYF
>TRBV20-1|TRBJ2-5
CSASVQGARETQYF
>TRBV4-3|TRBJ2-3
CASSRDRGSSWDTQYF
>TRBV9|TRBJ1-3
CASSAGSVSGNTIYF
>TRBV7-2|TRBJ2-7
CASSSSNTRGEQYF
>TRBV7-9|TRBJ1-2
CASSLGRGASNYGYTF
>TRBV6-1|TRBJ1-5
CASSEGQVGNQPQHF
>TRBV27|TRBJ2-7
CASSSAGTDSYEQYF
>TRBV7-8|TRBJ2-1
CASSLAQLAGGAEQFF
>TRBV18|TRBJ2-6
CASSPLPFSGANVLTF
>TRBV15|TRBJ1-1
CATSRDISANTEAFF
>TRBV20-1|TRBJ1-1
CSARYLNTEAFF
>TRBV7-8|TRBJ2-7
CASSSGTFYEQYF
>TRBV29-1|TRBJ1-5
CSVGGANQPQHF
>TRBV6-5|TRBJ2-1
CASSYAYRTGGYNEQFF
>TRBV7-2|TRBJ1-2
CASSRGTGGGYGYTF
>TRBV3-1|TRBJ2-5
CASSQNLGVGQETQYF
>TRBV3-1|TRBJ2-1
CASSQTSVRDNEQFF
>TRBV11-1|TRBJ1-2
CASSFRRGQNTFTYGYTF
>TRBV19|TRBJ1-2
CASTLDRLDGYTF
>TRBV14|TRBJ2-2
CASSQFDRALVITGELFF
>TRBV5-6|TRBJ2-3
CASSYPGLAGREQYF
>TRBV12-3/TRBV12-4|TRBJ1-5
CASSLREVVGPQHF
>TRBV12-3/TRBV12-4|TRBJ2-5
CASSGASWETQYF
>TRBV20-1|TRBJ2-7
CSASPKRHEQYF
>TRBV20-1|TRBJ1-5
CSARDLTGTGISQPQHF
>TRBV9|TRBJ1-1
CASSVRGLDTEAFF
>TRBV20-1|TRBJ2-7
CSARLSYEQYF
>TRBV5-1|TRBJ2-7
CASSSTNYEQYF
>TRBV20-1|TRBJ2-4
CSANEGGGPLLAKNIQYF
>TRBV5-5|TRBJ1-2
CASRQTGDGGYTF